This T cell receptor (beta chain) was found in a study of T cell repertoires in cytomegalovirus infection (dated by TCRdb to the late 2010s). With regard to the full study: Donor HLA type was relevant to the analysis, because carriage of CMV infection together with the matching HLA type was indicated by public TCR beta signatures.

About this clonotype itself: The antigen it recognizes is unknown. No base quality information exists; no much larger clone differs at one position.

V and J are truncated by 5 bases and 4 bases respectively, leaving an intervening sequence of 14 bases. CDR3 length: 14 amino acids, cysteine to phenylalanine. The only DNA kept is the CDR3, 42 bases in frame from the first base. TCRdb records Illumina HiSeq 1500 as the sequencer. TCRdb reanalyzed the raw reads on its own, using fastp at Q25 for trimming and MiXCR for clone calling, and kept in-frame beta chains. Under each unique CDR3 protein, matching rows form one entry showing the most common genes and DNA. This sample has some 97,000 distinct CDR3 sequences in its table, and 20% to 30% of those were observed once. The top ten constitute more than 35% of the sample. Beyond this particular receptor, the publication reports: In both this cohort and an independent roughly 330-donor cohort, the cumulative frequency of public TCR beta family members distinguished carriers of CMV infection plus the relevant HLA type. The ex vivo response was dominated by HLA-C-restricted CMV-specific TCR beta clonotypes, and the single most frequent clonotype in two of eight donors was supplied by these HLA-C-restricted clonotypes.

The receptor comes from a human donor in good health (CMV status not recorded). Some clones in this sample may be carry-over from other donors' samples. Material: CD8+ T cells from PBMCs. Recombination connected TRBV12-3 or TRBV12-4 to TRBJ1-2; a tentative D call is TRBD1 (6 bases match). CDR3 protein: CASSGGHVPYGYTF. The nucleotides read TGTGCCAGCAGTGGGGGACATGTTCCCTATGGCTACACCTTC.